The sample holds one count of the clone carrying this T cell receptor (beta chain). The data stem from a study of blood T cell repertoires in COVID-19. The wider study: The samples span acute and convalescent COVID-19 from the United States, Italy and Spain.

Original methodology: Amplified reference gene primers provided the basis for estimating nucleated cell counts. Measured with immunoSEQ multiplex PCR; TCRdb has only the in-frame clones, and not every one. D and trimming were read from the DNA, whereas the V and J calls and clone size are those reported in that table. The sample includes around 60,000 clones, more than 70% of them seen just once. The source is a man between 65 and 85 years old with acute or convalescent COVID-19. The sample consisted of peripheral blood.

As DNA, the CDR3 is TGTGCCATCAGGCTAGCGGCCTCAGATACGCAGTATTTT. This encodes CAIRLAASDTQYF. The V gene is TRBV10-3, the J gene TRBJ2-3; 7 bases agree with TRBD2. This CDR3 is 13 amino acids long. Looked up from germline, CDR1 is ENHRY and CDR2 is SYGVKD. Trimming cost V 6 bases and J 4 bases; bases outside gene matches: 4.